The 28 T cell receptor beta chains in this list originate from one sample, sequenced in a study of PD-L1 blockade in urothelial cancer. Profiled with immunoSEQ multiplex PCR; TCRdb holds only in-frame clones, not every one. The sample consists of roughly 36,000 clones, around nine tenths of them appearing once. The sample in question was PBMCs, obtained around atezolizumab (anti-PD-L1) treatment. The source is a man in his 60s with urothelial cancer.

Remarks on this clone: The junction departs from the called germline gene at one end, perhaps through a read error. V gene TRBV29-1 combines with J gene TRBJ2-7; the match to TRBD1 covers 11 bases. CDR3 length equals 15 residues. CDR1 and CDR2 from the germline V gene are SQVTM and ANQGSEA. As DNA, the CDR3 is TGCAGCGTAGAAGAGATGGACAGGGGGCCCCACGAGCAGTACTTC. Translation: CSVEEMDRGPHEQYF.

The chain joins TRBV28 to TRBJ2-7; 10 bases line up with TRBD2. The J segment lost 3 bases and the V segment lost 7 bases, leaving 3 bases of the junction unmatched. This CDR3 comprises 13 residues. Germline V gene data show CDR1 as MDHEN and CDR2 as SYDVKM. This CDR3 reads CASTGTSDYEQYF. The CDR3 coding sequence is TGTGCCAGCACCGGGACTAGCGACTACGAGCAGTACTTC.

V and J are TRBV14 and TRBJ2-3, with a tentative D call TRBD1 (5 bases). This CDR3 has 15 amino acids. Germline V gene lookup returns CDR1 SGHDN and CDR2 FVKESK. V gave up 0 bases and J gave up 2 bases, with 9 bases separating them. The CDR3 region has the DNA TGTGCCAGCAGCCAAGATCTAGGGGCCACAGATACGCAGTATTTT. As protein: CASSQDLGATDTQYF.

The CDR3 sequence: CASSSTSGGPYNEQFF. DNA for the CDR3: TGTGCCAGCAGTTCGACTAGCGGCGGACCCTACAATGAGCAGTTCTTC. The chain links TRBV6-6 to TRBJ2-1, with 9 nucleotides matching TRBD2. The V and J ends lost 4 bases and 2 bases, in that order; junction bases with no gene match: 6. In germline, CDR1 is MNHNY, CDR2 SVGAGI (reference sequence). The CDR3 has 16 amino acids.

The CDR3 nucleotides read TGTGCCAGCAGTCATCTTCGGACAGTGGGCGAGCAGTACTTC. It encodes CASSHLRTVGEQYF. The chain combines TRBV6-1 with TRBJ2-7; TRBD1 is a possible D gene (6 bases). CDR1 and CDR2 (germline): MNHNS, SASEGT. The CDR3 consists of 14 residues. Between the trimmed V and J ends, which lost 5 bases and 6 bases, there was a span of 17 bases.

The chain joins TRBV20-1 to TRBJ2-7; tentatively, D is TRBD2 (6 bases). CDR3 length: 11 amino acids. CDR1 and CDR2 from the germline V gene are DFQATT and SNEGSKA (reference sequence). This CDR3 reads CSTGTSYEQYF. In DNA, the CDR3 is TGCAGCACCGGGACTTCCTACGAGCAGTACTTC.

The chain has TRBV12-5 and TRBJ2-7; 10 bases fit TRBD1. Germline V gives CDR1 LGHNT, CDR2 FRNRAP. The CDR3 has 17 residues. V gave up 2 bases and J gave up 0 bases; unmatched junction bases: 7. The DNA for the CDR3 is TGTGCTAGTGGTTTGCTGAGGACAGGGGGAACCTCCTACGAGCAGTACTTC. Its translation is CASGLLRTGGTSYEQYF.

V gene TRBV7-9 combines with J gene TRBJ2-7; D ambiguous. Trimming removed 1 base at V and 0 bases at J, with 10 bases between. The CDR3 extends over 15 amino acids. Per the germline V gene, CDR1 is SEHNR and CDR2 is FQNEAQ (reference sequence). CDR3 protein: CASSLGPRSSYEQYF. CDR3 sequence (DNA): TGTGCCAGCAGCTTAGGACCCCGGAGCTCCTACGAGCAGTACTTC. Full variable domain (remainder filled in from reference TRBV7-9 and TRBJ2-7): DTGVSQNPRHKITKRGQNVTFRCDPISEHNRLYWYRQTLGQGPEFLTYFQNEAQLEKSRLLSDRFSAERPKGSFSTLEIQRTEQGDSAMYLCASSLGPRSSYEQYFGPGTRLTVT.

The V gene is TRBV6-1, the J gene TRBJ1-6; 7 bases fit TRBD1. Germline assignment: CDR1 MNHNS and CDR2 SASEGT. The CDR3 totals 10 residues. CDR3 bases: TGTTCAACAGGGGTTTCACCCCTCCACTTT. Translating it yields CSTGVSPLHF.

The rearrangement links TRBV6-5 to TRBJ1-6; D is ambiguous. The germline V gene encodes CDR1 MNHEY and CDR2 SVGAGI. V was trimmed by 6 bases and J by 8 bases, leaving 14 bases between them. CDR3 size: 14 residues. CDR3 sequence (DNA): TGTGCCAGCAGCCCGGCGGCAAGAGATTCACCCCTCCACTTT. Amino acids: CASSPAARDSPLHF.

The rearrangement links TRBV7-9 to TRBJ2-7, with D perhaps TRBD2 (6 bases). The ends were cut back, 5 bases at V and 0 bases at J, with 14 bases in the middle. The CDR3 contains 15 residues. Germline CDR1 SEHNR, CDR2 FQNEAQ (reference sequence). The CDR3 is CASSQEGGTSYEQYF. For the CDR3, the DNA is TGTGCCAGCAGCCAAGAGGGCGGGACCTCCTACGAGCAGTACTTC.

V and J are TRBV25-1 and TRBJ2-3, with no clear D. Trimming shortened V by 3 bases and J by 4 bases, and 5 bases separated the two germline ends. The V gene's germline CDR1 is MGHDK and CDR2 SYGVNS. The CDR3 runs to 12 residues. The CDR3 sequence: CASSDAADTQYF. As DNA, the CDR3 is TGTGCCAGCAGTGATGCGGCAGATACGCAGTATTTT.

For this clone: The junction shows a germline mismatch at one end, possibly a read error. The rearrangement links TRBV11-2 to TRBJ2-7; no definite D call. CDR1 is SGHAT and CDR2 is FQNNGV in the germline V gene. This CDR3 spans 13 amino acids. This CDR3 reads CASSLENTYEQYF. The DNA for the CDR3 is TGTGCCAGCAGCCTAGAAAACACCTACGAGCAGTACTTC.

This clone came up a few times. Germline and junction disagree at one end, which may indicate a read error. The rearrangement uses TRBV15 and TRBJ2-7; TRBD1 is a possible D gene (6 bases). Germline V gives CDR1 LNHNV, CDR2 YYDKDF (reference sequence). This CDR3 region has 13 residues. CDR3 nucleotide sequence: TGTGCCACCAGCAGAGATTCGACAGGTCTGCCCAACTTC. This translates into CATSRDSTGLPNF.

The chain uses TRBV6-5 and TRBJ2-7; 9 nucleotides align to TRBD1. V was pared by 9 bases and J by 6 bases, with 0 bases of the junction left unmatched. Looked up from germline, CDR1 is MNHEY and CDR2 is SVGAGI. The CDR3 is 10 residues long. This CDR3 reads CARGQGEQYF. For the CDR3, the DNA is TGTGCCAGGGGACAGGGCGAGCAGTACTTC.

This sequence joins TRBV13 and TRBJ2-7; 11 bases match TRBD1. The CDR3 covers 21 residues. With 4 bases clipped from V and 3 bases from J, the junction kept 23 bases outside the gene matches. The germline V gene encodes CDR1 PRHDT and CDR2 FYEKMQ (reference sequence). CDR3 loop: CASSCWGVGQGATSGVYEQYF. The CDR3 coding sequence is TGTGCCAGCAGCTGCTGGGGTGTAGGACAGGGGGCTACTAGCGGCGTCTACGAGCAGTACTTC.

The chain uses TRBV10-1 and TRBJ1-1; TRBD1 is a possible D gene (5 bases). The ends were cut back, 5 bases at V and 2 bases at J, with 12 bases in the middle. Germline V CDR1 and CDR2: WNHNN, SYGVQD (reference sequence). The CDR3 spans 14 residues. The CDR3 DNA sequence: TGCGCCAGCAGTCCCTACACAGGAAACACTGAAGCTTTCTTT. Translating it yields CASSPYTGNTEAFF.

V and J are TRBV28 and TRBJ1-5, with 7 bases fitting TRBD1. This CDR3 is built from 16 residues. The ends lost 5 bases at V and 1 base at J; junction bases unmatched: 8. The germline V gene encodes CDR1 MDHEN and CDR2 SYDVKM. The CDR3 is CASSPETGLSNQPQHF. The CDR3 DNA reads as TGTGCCAGCAGTCCCGAGACAGGGTTAAGCAATCAGCCCCAGCATTTT.

The gene calls are TRBV5-1 and TRBJ1-4; 8 nucleotides align to TRBD1. Germline V gene data show CDR1 as SGHRS and CDR2 as YFSETQ. The CDR3 totals 15 residues. The V segment lost 4 bases and the J segment 6 bases; nucleotides outside the gene matches: 8. The CDR3 protein is CASSHQDRADEKLFF. In DNA form, the CDR3 reads TGCGCCAGCAGCCATCAGGACAGGGCGGATGAAAAACTGTTTTTT. Together with reference TRBV5-1 and TRBJ1-4, the CDR3 gives the full variable domain: KAGVTQTPRYLIKTRGQQVTLSCSPISGHRSVSWYQQTPGQGLQFLFEYFSETQRNKGNFPGRFSGRQFSNSRSEMNVSTLELGDSALYLCASSHQDRADEKLFFGSGTQLSVL.

This clone has only one observation. The same CDR3 can be traced to other DNA sequences in this sample. The chain employs TRBV6-5 and TRBJ1-5, with a possible D match to TRBD1 (5 bases). The germline V and J ends were trimmed by 0 bases and 3 bases, with 12 bases remaining between them. From germline, CDR1 is MNHEY and CDR2 SVGAGI. The CDR3 contains 16 residues. In nucleotides, the CDR3 is TGTGCCAGCAGTTACTCAATAGTTGGGGCCAATCAGCCCCAGCATTTT. It encodes CASSYSIVGANQPQHF.

V and J are TRBV6-4 and TRBJ1-6, with TRBD1 identical over 9 bases. V was clipped by 6 bases and J by 8 bases; unmatched bases: 2. Germline CDR1 MRHNA, CDR2 SNTAGT. The CDR3 has 13 amino acids. The CDR3 nucleotides are TGTGCCAGCAGGAGGGACAGGGATTCACCCCTCCACTTT. It is translated as CASRRDRDSPLHF.

J is TRBJ1-3 and V is TRBV25-1, with D unresolved. Germline V gene sequence: CDR1 MGHDK, CDR2 SYGVNS. The CDR3 length is 13 residues. Trimming left V 0 bases short and J 8 bases short, with 8 bases between. The CDR3 protein is CASSEYRGDTIYF. CDR3 bases: TGTGCCAGCAGTGAATATCGGGGAGACACCATATATTTT. Full variable domain (remainder filled in from reference TRBV25-1 and TRBJ1-3): EADIYQTPRYLVIGTGKKITLECSQTMGHDKMYWYQQDPGMELHLIHYSYGVNSTEKGDLSSESTVSRIRTEHFPLTLESARPSHTSQYLCASSEYRGDTIYFGEGSWLTVV.

The genes are TRBV19 and TRBJ1-3, with D possibly being TRBD1 (6 bases). Germline V CDR1 and CDR2: LNHDA, SQIVND (reference sequence). The CDR3 loop spans 15 amino acids. V was shortened by 3 bases and J by 3 bases, with 12 bases between the two germline ends. The CDR3: CASSMLQGSGNTIYF. The CDR3 region has the DNA TGTGCCAGTAGTATGTTGCAGGGGAGTGGAAACACCATATATTTT.

The chain uses TRBV10-3 and TRBJ1-2, with D unresolved. Germline CDR1 reads ENHRY; CDR2 reads SYGVKD. V dropped 6 bases and J dropped 8 bases, with 13 bases sitting between them. CDR3 length equals 12 residues. CDR3 sequence reads: CAISQEREGYTF. CDR3 bases: TGTGCCATCAGCCAGGAGAGGGAGGGCTACACCTTC.

This chain links TRBV5-6 with TRBJ1-6; D remains unclear. The CDR3 sequence is 15 residues long. The V end lost 1 base, the J end lost 10 bases, and 15 bases lay between the germline ends. CDR1 and CDR2 from the germline V gene are SGHDT and YYEEEE. The CDR3 protein is CASSLPGYRGSPLHF. The DNA of the CDR3 is TGTGCCAGCAGCTTGCCCGGGTATCGAGGGTCACCCCTCCACTTT.

This sequence joins TRBV6-5 and TRBJ1-5, with TRBD1 matching 7 bases. There are 15 residues in the CDR3. Germline CDR1 and CDR2: MNHEY and SVGAGI. V trimming: 10 bases; J trimming: 3 bases; junction bases outside the gene matches: 12. CDR3 sequence (DNA): TGTGCCATAAAGACAGGGCCGAAAGACAATCAGCCCCAGCATTTT. This gives the protein CAIKTGPKDNQPQHF.

The rearrangement links TRBV10-2 to TRBJ2-1; 8 positions agree with TRBD2. J lost 7 bases, V lost 8 bases, and 13 bases had no gene match. The CDR3 runs to 15 residues. Germline CDR1 is WSHSY and CDR2 is SAAADI. CDR3 bases: TGCGCCAGCGGCCGGGGGGGGACGTCTCGAAATGAGCAGTTCTTC. It encodes CASGRGGTSRNEQFF.

The rearrangement links TRBV7-9 to TRBJ2-7; 7 nucleotides agree with TRBD2. The germline V gene encodes CDR1 SEHNR and CDR2 FQNEAQ (reference sequence). The ends lost 6 bases at V and 0 bases at J; junction bases unmatched: 5. The CDR3 contains 14 residues. The CDR3 spells CASRVGEGSYEQYF. As DNA, the CDR3 is TGTGCCAGCAGGGTGGGGGAGGGCTCCTACGAGCAGTACTTC.